This T cell receptor (beta chain) was observed in a study of blood T cell repertoires in COVID-19 (dated by TCRdb to the early 2020s). Regarding the research as a whole: The collaborator samples originated in the United States, Italy and Spain and spanned the acute and convalescent phases of COVID-19. The prospective study material was composed of cDNA or gDNA derived from T cells, B-cell-depleted T cells, or PBMCs. A freely available public database, intended as a resource for researchers studying the immune response to SARS-CoV-2, is where the repertoires were released. Nearly every sample came with metadata listing a de-identified subject ID, COVID-19 status, age in years and sex. Where available, HLA class I and class II types were obtained from metadata supplied by the sample provider rather than from assay-based typing. The samples were drawn from two sources: the first 160 participants of the ongoing ImmuneRACE study, and 1,200 or so subjects contributed by 6 global collaborators. Deeply sampled blood TCRbeta repertoires from subjects exposed to, actively infected with, or recovered from COVID-19 were included in the dataset.

Points the paper makes about the study in general: How much clinical and demographic metadata was included differed by source and by participant, and the metadata was provided uncurated.

The immunoSEQ Assay, a bias-controlled multiplex PCR, was used to amplify TCRbeta CDR3 regions from genomic DNA. The source study handled its data this way. Nucleated cell counts per sample were estimated from amplification of reference gene primers within the assay. To quantify the absolute abundance of each unique TCRbeta CDR3 rearrangement, sequence reads were collapsed and filtered. Productive Simpson clonality was computed per sample as the square root of Simpson's diversity index over productive rearrangements. In its TCRdb copy, this immuneACCESS table keeps in-frame sequences only and misses some clones. Where compared with another copy, unresolved V genes explain less than half of these, and the others have no known cause. That table is the source of V, J and clone size, and D and trimming were worked out from the DNA. This sample comprises about 90,000 clones, around four fifths of them detected only once. Roughly a tenth of the sample comes from the top ten.

Each collaborating institution followed its own protocols to collect whole blood in K2EDTA tubes. Collaborator samples were shipped for TCRbeta analysis as frozen whole blood, isolated PBMCs, or DNA extracted from either sample type. Sequences MNHNY (CDR1) and SVGAGI (CDR2) are obtained from the germline V gene (reference sequence). Measured from the cysteine to the phenylalanine, the CDR3 is 14 residues long. Only CDR3 DNA remains: 42 bases, in frame from the first base. The V end gives up 7 bases and the J end 2 bases, leaving 5 bases in the junction not matched to a gene. Regarding this clone: Its binding antigen is unknown. Base qualities are missing; no much larger clone stands one base away.

Rearrangement joined TRBV6-6 to TRBJ1-5; the junction holds 7 bases that match TRBD1. The sample consisted of peripheral blood. This clonotype was obtained from a woman older than 75 with acute or convalescent COVID-19. The sequence in DNA is TGTGCCAGCACCGCAGGGACAGGCAATCAGCCCCAGCATTTT. This yields the protein CASTAGTGNQPQHF.